The 20 T cell receptor beta chains given below trace back to one sample, sequenced in a study of blood T cell repertoires in COVID-19. The data were produced by immunoSEQ multiplex PCR, yet TCRdb's version contains in-frame clones alone and is incomplete. This table has 300,000 or so clones, around 84% appearing once. Sequencing was performed on PBMCs or T cells enriched from blood (not recorded which). All receptors come from a woman aged 18-29 years who had recovered from COVID-19.

The rearrangement joins TRBV6-5 to TRBJ1-1; D is unclear. V shed 4 bases and J shed 1 base, with 16 bases lying between them. The CDR3 is made up of 16 amino acids. Germline V gives CDR1 MNHEY, CDR2 SVGAGI. The CDR3 protein is CASSFTPFGQNTEAFF. The DNA for the CDR3 is TGTGCCAGCAGTTTTACCCCCTTTGGGCAGAACACTGAAGCTTTCTTT.

The chain has TRBV18 and TRBJ1-1, with TRBD1 identical over 7 bases. V gave up 4 bases and J gave up 3 bases; unmatched junction bases: 5. This CDR3 has 14 amino acids. Looked up from germline, CDR1 is KGHSH and CDR2 is LQKENI. The CDR3 DNA follows: TGTGCCAGCTCACAATTTGACAGGGACACTGAAGCTTTCTTT. Its translation is CASSQFDRDTEAFF.

V usage is TRBV19 and J usage is TRBJ1-1; TRBD1 might be the D (5 bases). With 5 bases removed from V and 1 base from J, the gap between germline ends came to 17 bases. The CDR3 sequence is 16 residues long. Germline V lookup: CDR1 LNHDA, CDR2 SQIVND (reference sequence). The CDR3 here is CASSLQAMTWNTEAFF. In DNA form, the CDR3 reads TGTGCCAGTAGTTTACAGGCCATGACGTGGAACACTGAAGCTTTCTTT.

Only one count was recorded for this clone. This chain connects TRBV27 to TRBJ1-2; D is possibly TRBD1 (5 bases). CDR3 length equals 13 residues. Germline assignment: CDR1 MNHEY and CDR2 SMNVEV (reference sequence). The ends were cut back, 1 base at V and 4 bases at J, with 7 bases in the middle. This CDR3 reads CASSLWGGYGYTF. CDR3 DNA: TGTGCCAGCAGTTTATGGGGGGGCTATGGCTACACCTTC.

This chain links TRBV9 with TRBJ1-2; D uncertain. This CDR3 has 11 amino acids. Germline V lookup: CDR1 SGDLS, CDR2 YYNGEE. The V and J ends lost 6 bases and 8 bases respectively, with 11 bases between them. CDR3: CASNNYGGYTF. The CDR3, as DNA: TGTGCCAGCAACAACTATGGGGGCTACACCTTC.

V is TRBV30 and J is TRBJ1-5; D remains unclear. From germline, CDR1 is GTSNPN and CDR2 SVGIG (reference sequence). This CDR3 has 14 residues. Trimming removed 1 base at V and 2 bases at J, with 9 bases between. The CDR3 here is CAWSGGNGNQPQHF. CDR3 nucleotides: TGTGCCTGGAGTGGAGGGAATGGCAATCAGCCCCAGCATTTT.

The chain couples TRBV5-5 to TRBJ2-3; D remains unclear. The CDR3 totals 15 residues. Germline-derived CDR1 and CDR2 are SGHKS and YYEKEE (reference sequence). The V and J ends lost 0 bases and 4 bases respectively, with 12 bases between them. CDR3 sequence: CASSLAQPIPDTQYF. CDR3 coding DNA: TGTGCCAGCAGCTTGGCACAGCCTATCCCAGATACGCAGTATTTT.

J is TRBJ1-3 and V is TRBV5-1; D gene uncertain. This CDR3 comprises 14 residues. Germline V gives CDR1 SGHRS, CDR2 YFSETQ. The ends were cut back, 0 bases at V and 2 bases at J, with 6 bases in the middle. CDR3: CASSLATAGNTIYF. The CDR3 DNA reads as TGCGCCAGCAGCTTGGCAACAGCTGGAAACACCATATATTTT.

The chain is built from TRBV18 and TRBJ1-2; TRBD1 agrees at 7 bases. The CDR3 is 13 residues long. The J segment lost 6 bases and the V segment lost 6 bases, leaving 7 bases of the junction unmatched. Germline loops: CDR1 KGHSH, CDR2 LQKENI. CDR3 loop: CASSRDRANGYTF. CDR3 nucleotides: TGTGCCAGCTCCCGAGACAGGGCCAATGGCTACACCTTC. The complete variable domain, with remaining parts taken from reference TRBV18 and TRBJ1-2, reads NAGVMQNPRHLVRRRGQEARLRCSPMKGHSHVYWYRQLPEEGLKFMVYLQKENIIDESGMPKERFSAEFPKEGPSILRIQQVVRGDSAAYFCASSRDRANGYTFGSGTRLTVV.

This rearrangement joins TRBV4-1 to TRBJ1-2; D might be TRBD1 (6 bases). This CDR3 is 19 amino acids long. Germline lookup yields CDR1 MGHRA and CDR2 YSYEKL. The V and J ends lost 0 bases and 2 bases respectively, with 22 bases between them. CDR3 sequence (DNA): TGCGCCAGCAGCCAAGATTGGGGGGGGGCTGGTGTCGTGAACTATGGCTACACCTTC. The encoded protein is CASSQDWGGAGVVNYGYTF.

The rearrangement uses TRBV18 and TRBJ2-7, with TRBD2 matching over 8 bases. With V trimmed by 3 bases and J by 1 base, 5 bases remained unmatched. This CDR3 is 15 amino acids long. CDR1 KGHSH and CDR2 LQKENI come from the germline V gene. CDR3 coding DNA: TGTGCCAGCTCACCGGGAGCGGGAGAGTCCTACGAGCAGTACTTC. Its protein is CASSPGAGESYEQYF. Complete variable domain (other parts from reference TRBV18 and TRBJ2-7): NAGVMQNPRHLVRRRGQEARLRCSPMKGHSHVYWYRQLPEEGLKFMVYLQKENIIDESGMPKERFSAEFPKEGPSILRIQQVVRGDSAAYFCASSPGAGESYEQYFGPGTRLTVT.

The rearrangement joins TRBV30 to TRBJ1-6, with 8 bases matching TRBD1. J lost 1 base, V lost 5 bases, and 7 bases had no gene match. The CDR3 runs to 16 residues. Germline V gene sequence: CDR1 GTSNPN, CDR2 SVGIG (reference sequence). As DNA, the CDR3 is TGTGCCTGGTCAGGGACAGGCCGGTCCTATAATTCACCCCTCCACTTT. Amino acid sequence: CAWSGTGRSYNSPLHF.

The V and J genes are TRBV11-2 and TRBJ1-2; 7 bases fit TRBD1. CDR3 length equals 17 residues. V lost 1 base and J lost 3; bases outside the gene matches: 11. From germline, CDR1 is SGHAT and CDR2 FQNNGV. The CDR3 region is CASSLGDRLSVDYGYTF. The CDR3 bases are TGTGCCAGCAGCTTAGGGGACAGACTGAGTGTGGACTATGGCTACACCTTC.

The chain employs TRBV28 and TRBJ1-2; D call uncertain. This CDR3 has 13 residues. Trimming pared 7 bases from V and 4 bases from J, leaving 13 bases between. From germline, CDR1 is MDHEN and CDR2 SYDVKM. The CDR3 here is CASTSTSTYGYTF. For the CDR3, the DNA is TGTGCCAGCACTTCCACATCCACCTATGGCTACACCTTC.

This clone was detected once. The rearrangement joins TRBV18 to TRBJ1-4; tentative D call: TRBD1 (6 bases). The CDR3 extends over 15 amino acids. Germline CDR1 and CDR2: KGHSH and LQKENI. Between the trimmed V and J ends, which lost 6 bases and 7 bases, there was a span of 18 bases. This CDR3 reads CASSLQGTGSEKLFF. In nucleotides, the CDR3 is TGTGCCAGCTCCCTCCAGGGGACCGGAAGTGAAAAACTGTTTTTT.

Here the CDR3 DNA reads TGTGCCTGGAACCGGTTTACTGAAGCTTTCTTT. Protein product: CAWNRFTEAFF. The chain has TRBV30 and TRBJ1-1; D call uncertain. Germline-derived CDR1 and CDR2 are GTSNPN and SVGIG (reference sequence). Trimming removed 4 bases at V and 5 bases at J, with 8 bases between. The CDR3 spans 11 residues.

The chain employs TRBV21-1 and TRBJ1-2. TRBV21-1 is given as a pseudogene. The CDR3 is made up of 14 amino acids. DNA for the CDR3: TGTGCCAGCAGCAAAGATCCGGTAAGCTATGGCTACACCTTC. Amino acid sequence: CASSKDPVSYGYTF.

This sequence joins TRBV3-1 (or the pseudogene TRBV3-2) and TRBJ1-2; TRBD1 might be the D (5 bases). V lost 1 base, J lost 5 bases, and 11 bases lay in between. The CDR3 length is 14 residues. The germline V gene has CDR1 LGHDT and CDR2 YNNKEL (reference sequence). DNA of the CDR3: TGTGCCAGCAGCCAAGGACAGCTCGGATATGGCTACACCTTC. Its protein product is CASSQGQLGYGYTF.

CDR3 residues: CASSRDRSVTEAFF. The CDR3 coding sequence is TGTGCCAGTAGCCGCGACAGGTCGGTCACTGAAGCTTTCTTT. The chain has TRBV19 and TRBJ1-1, with D possibly TRBD1 on 6 matching bases. The CDR3 contains 14 residues. The germline V and J ends were trimmed by 6 bases and 4 bases, with 15 bases remaining between them. The germline gives CDR1 LNHDA, CDR2 SQIVND (reference sequence).

J is TRBJ2-3 and V is TRBV7-3; maybe TRBD1 (5 bases). Per germline, CDR1 SGHTA and CDR2 FQGTGA. The CDR3 runs to 13 residues. Trimming left V 4 bases short and J 5 bases short, with 10 bases between. The CDR3 loop reads CASSSQQEDTQYF. CDR3 coding DNA: TGTGCCAGCAGCTCCCAACAGGAAGATACGCAGTATTTT.